The present entry profiles one T cell receptor beta chain with its context. Trimming cost V 2 bases and J 3 bases; bases outside gene matches: 5. The CDR3 is made up of 17 amino acids. The germline gives CDR1 SGDLS, CDR2 YYNGEE. These data belong to a study of blood T cell repertoires in COVID-19. Study details: The analysed material was cDNA or gDNA that came from T cells, B-cell-depleted T cells, or PBMCs.

Authors' methods: By means of reference gene primer amplification, nucleated cell counts were estimated. The method was immunoSEQ multiplex PCR; TCRdb's version includes in-frame clones alone and lacks a portion of them. V and J calls and clone size are those listed in that table; D and trimming were worked out from the DNA. The sample consists of 130,000 to 150,000 clones, roughly three quarters of them appearing once. This TCR derives from a man in his sixties with acute or convalescent COVID-19. The genes are TRBV9 and TRBJ2-7; 16 bases fit TRBD2. Sequenced: peripheral blood. As DNA, the CDR3 is TGTGCCAGCAGCGTCGGGACTAGCGGGAGGGAAGGCTACGAGCAGTACTTC. Translated, it gives CASSVGTSGREGYEQYF.